Following are 24 T cell receptor beta chains from one sample sequenced in a study of shared clonotypes between healthy human individuals. Here immunoSEQ multiplex PCR was the method, and the copy in TCRdb shows in-frame clones only, minus some. The sample lists some 1 million clones; approximately 70% were seen once. The sequenced sample was memory CD4+ T cells sorted from blood. Subset reported: CD45RA-negative fraction. The origin of the receptors is a man younger than 35 in good health.

This chain connects TRBV7-9 to TRBJ2-7; 10 bases are a match to TRBD1. Germline-derived CDR1 and CDR2 are SEHNR and FQNEAQ (reference sequence). With 1 base clipped from V and 6 bases from J, the junction kept 6 bases outside the gene matches. The CDR3 length is 15 residues. The chain's CDR3 is CASSLVRQGAAEQYF. DNA for the CDR3: TGTGCCAGCAGCTTAGTACGACAGGGGGCCGCCGAGCAGTACTTC. Drawing the rest from reference TRBV7-9 and TRBJ2-7, the complete variable domain is DTGVSQNPRHKITKRGQNVTFRCDPISEHNRLYWYRQTLGQGPEFLTYFQNEAQLEKSRLLSDRFSAERPKGSFSTLEIQRTEQGDSAMYLCASSLVRQGAAEQYFGPGTRLTVT.

The chain employs TRBV19 and TRBJ1-2; no reliable D call. This CDR3 has 13 residues. The germline gives CDR1 LNHDA, CDR2 SQIVND (reference sequence). Trimming left V 3 bases short and J 3 bases short, with 8 bases between. The CDR3 loop is CASSIPGDYGYTF. CDR3 nucleotide sequence: TGTGCCAGTAGTATCCCGGGAGACTATGGCTACACCTTC.

The chain couples TRBV6-1 to TRBJ2-4; TRBD1 aligns across 7 bases. The CDR3 spans 15 residues. Germline CDR1 reads MNHNS; CDR2 reads SASEGT. V dropped 7 bases and J dropped 7; count of bases not matched to a gene: 13. The CDR3 coding sequence is TGTGCCAGCACCGAGGGACAGTACAGAACCAACATTCAGTACTTC. Protein: CASTEGQYRTNIQYF.

This clone was seen more than once but under ten times. V and J are TRBV30 and TRBJ2-2; TRBD1 might be the D (5 bases). Looked up from germline, CDR1 is GTSNPN and CDR2 is SVGIG (reference sequence). With 1 base removed from V and 9 bases from J, the gap between germline ends came to 9 bases. The length of the CDR3 is 12 residues. CDR3: CAWSGRGRELFF. Here the CDR3 DNA reads TGTGCCTGGAGTGGAAGGGGTCGGGAGCTGTTTTTT.

This sequence joins TRBV5-1 and TRBJ2-4, with D perhaps matching TRBD1 (6 bases). Per the germline V gene, CDR1 is SGHRS and CDR2 is YFSETQ. Deletions cut 0 bases from V and 2 bases from J, with 9 bases between. The CDR3 is 15 amino acids. The CDR3 here is CASSLEQGSKNIQYF. The CDR3 DNA sequence: TGCGCCAGCAGCTTGGAACAGGGATCCAAAAACATTCAGTACTTC.

On this clone: Additional DNA sequences in this sample encode the identical CDR3. The chain combines TRBV9 with TRBJ1-2; 11 bases map to TRBD1. V dropped 0 bases and J dropped 8; count of bases not matched to a gene: 3. This CDR3 has 14 amino acids. Germline V gene sequence: CDR1 SGDLS, CDR2 YYNGEE. The CDR3 spells CASSVVGQGDGYTF. CDR3 sequence (DNA): TGTGCCAGCAGCGTAGTGGGACAGGGGGACGGCTACACCTTC.

V is TRBV28 and J is TRBJ2-3, with D hard to call. The germline V gene has CDR1 MDHEN and CDR2 SYDVKM. The CDR3 loop spans 12 amino acids. Trimming left V 3 bases short and J 4 bases short, with 5 bases between. The CDR3 sequence: CASSFRSDTQYF. The CDR3, as DNA: TGTGCCAGCAGTTTCCGCTCAGATACGCAGTATTTT.

The chain joins TRBV7-9 to TRBJ1-6; the match to TRBD1 covers 12 bases. CDR3 length: 18 amino acids. CDR1 is SEHNR, CDR2 FQNEAQ, per germline (reference sequence). V lost 3 bases and J lost 4; bases outside the gene matches: 7. The CDR3 coding sequence is TGTGCCAGCAGCTTCCCCGGGACAGGGGGCATTTATAATTCACCCCTCCACTTT. It is translated as CASSFPGTGGIYNSPLHF.

This chain links TRBV15 with TRBJ2-2; D gene unclear. The CDR3 totals 15 residues. V gave up 5 bases and J gave up 2 bases, with 12 bases separating them. Germline V gene sequence: CDR1 LNHNV, CDR2 YYDKDF (reference sequence). CDR3 region: CATSRSKPNTGELFF. The CDR3 bases are TGTGCCACCAGCCGGAGCAAACCAAACACCGGGGAGCTGTTTTTT.

In its sample, this clone was seen a few times. This chain connects TRBV5-4 to TRBJ1-1; D perhaps matches TRBD1 (5 bases). The CDR3 runs 16 residues. The V end lost 0 bases, the J end lost 5 bases, and 17 bases lay between the germline ends. Germline lookup yields CDR1 SGHNT and CDR2 YYREEE (reference sequence). The CDR3 DNA reads as TGTGCCAGCAGCTTGGGGATGGGGGGGAGTCTTACTGAAGCTTTCTTT. It yields the protein CASSLGMGGSLTEAFF.

This clone has a count of ten or more. Additional DNA sequences in this sample encode the identical CDR3. The chain has TRBV5-6 and TRBJ1-5; the D gene is possibly TRBD1 (6 bases). Per germline, CDR1 SGHDT and CDR2 YYEEEE. V lost 2 bases and J 2 bases, leaving 8 bases between the germline ends. This CDR3 has 14 residues. CDR3 nucleotides: TGTGCCAGCAGCTTCAGGGGTGGCAATCAGCCCCAGCATTTT. This encodes CASSFRGGNQPQHF.

In its sample, this clone was seen a few times. The chain joins TRBV5-4 to TRBJ1-2; TRBD1 might be the D (6 bases). The CDR3 is 15 amino acids. Germline CDR1 and CDR2: SGHNT and YYREEE (reference sequence). The V end was cut by 0 bases, the J end by 6 bases, with 15 bases between. The CDR3 is CASSLDGGQVDGYTF. In nucleotides, the CDR3 is TGTGCCAGCAGCTTGGACGGGGGGCAAGTGGATGGCTACACCTTC.

The J gene is TRBJ1-5, the V gene TRBV6-5; 9 nucleotides align to TRBD1. Losses at the gene ends were 5 bases for V and 7 bases for J; bases not matched to a gene: 3. There are 13 residues in the CDR3. The germline V gene encodes CDR1 MNHEY and CDR2 SVGAGI. The CDR3 DNA follows: TGTGCCAGCAGTGGAACAGGGGGCCAGCCCCAGCATTTT. Its translation: CASSGTGGQPQHF.

The chain links TRBV25-1 to TRBJ2-6; D gene uncertain. The length of the CDR3 is 14 residues. V was cut by 0 bases and J by 4 bases, with 4 bases left in between. The germline V gene has CDR1 MGHDK and CDR2 SYGVNS. The DNA of the CDR3 is TGTGCCAGCAGTGAATATGTCGGGGCCAACGTCCTGACTTTC. As protein: CASSEYVGANVLTF.

This clone was found many times. The chain uses TRBV10-2 and TRBJ2-2, with 7 bases matching TRBD1. The length of the CDR3 is 14 residues. V was pared by 6 bases and J by 1 base, with 2 bases of the junction left unmatched. The V gene's germline CDR1 is WSHSY and CDR2 SAAADI. CDR3: CASRGGGNTGELFF. CDR3 nucleotide sequence: TGCGCCAGCAGAGGGGGCGGGAACACCGGGGAGCTGTTTTTT.

This chain links TRBV6-5 with TRBJ2-7; 12 bases agree with TRBD2. With V trimmed by 2 bases and J by 5 bases, 1 base remained unmatched. The CDR3 runs 14 residues. CDR1 MNHEY and CDR2 SVGAGI come from the germline V gene. CDR3 protein: CASSYLAGGNEQYF. CDR3 DNA: TGTGCCAGCAGTTACCTAGCGGGAGGGAACGAGCAGTACTTC.

This chain connects TRBV2 to TRBJ1-1; D is uncertain. Trimming left V 6 bases short and J 1 base short, with 12 bases between. The CDR3 has 14 residues. CDR1 is SNHLY and CDR2 is FYNNEI in the germline V gene. CDR3 sequence reads: CASSYNGPNTEAFF. DNA of the CDR3: TGTGCCAGCAGCTATAATGGCCCGAACACTGAAGCTTTCTTT.

Comments on this clone: The sample has other DNA sequences that encode this CDR3 too. The chain couples TRBV5-1 to TRBJ2-1; maybe TRBD2 (5 bases). This CDR3 is built from 14 residues. Trimming took off 0 bases at V and 3 bases at J, with 7 bases between the two ends. CDR1 and CDR2 (germline): SGHRS, YFSETQ. In nucleotides, the CDR3 is TGCGCCAGCAGCTTGGTAGCGAACTACAATGAGCAGTTCTTC. Protein product: CASSLVANYNEQFF.

This clone was seen repeatedly, ten times or more. The V gene is TRBV7-3, the J gene TRBJ2-7; 7 bases match TRBD1. Per germline, CDR1 SGHTA and CDR2 FQGTGA. There are 15 residues in the CDR3. With V trimmed by 5 bases and J by 2 bases, 9 bases remained unmatched. CDR3 sequence (DNA): TGTGCCAGCAGCCCTAACCGGGACAGCCCCTACGAGCAGTACTTC. This codes for CASSPNRDSPYEQYF.

This chain uses TRBV2 with TRBJ2-1; 8 bases line up with TRBD1. The CDR3 consists of 14 residues. V lost 4 bases and J lost 8; bases outside the gene matches: 7. The V gene's germline CDR1 is SNHLY and CDR2 FYNNEI. CDR3 sequence: CASSGTGRMDEQFF. The CDR3 DNA sequence: TGTGCCAGCAGTGGGACAGGGCGTATGGATGAGCAGTTCTTC.

This chain's CDR3 is CASSAGTEGTGELFF. CDR3 DNA: TGTGCCAGCAGCGCCGGGACAGAGGGCACCGGGGAGCTGTTTTTT. This chain joins TRBV5-4 and TRBJ2-2, with TRBD1 identical over 7 bases. CDR3 length: 15 amino acids. CDR1 is SGHNT, CDR2 YYREEE, per germline (reference sequence). The J segment lost 4 bases and the V segment lost 4 bases, leaving 7 bases of the junction unmatched.

The gene calls are TRBV5-6 and TRBJ1-2, with D tentatively TRBD1 (5 bases). Germline V gene sequence: CDR1 SGHDT, CDR2 YYEEEE. The germline V and J ends were trimmed by 3 bases and 8 bases, with 8 bases remaining between them. The CDR3 loop spans 11 amino acids. The CDR3 DNA reads TGTGCCAGCAGCTGGAGACAGGGCTACACCTTC. Translating gives CASSWRQGYTF.

The V gene is TRBV9, the J gene TRBJ2-3, with a weak D call TRBD2 (6 bases). The germline V gene has CDR1 SGDLS and CDR2 YYNGEE. V was pared by 5 bases and J by 3 bases, with 19 bases between. CDR3 length: 16 amino acids. The DNA of the CDR3 is TGTGCCAGCAGTGGCGGTCCCGGGGGACGAACAGATACGCAGTATTTT. It is translated as CASSGGPGGRTDTQYF. Filled out from reference TRBV9 and TRBJ2-3, the complete variable domain reads DSGVTQTPKHLITATGQRVTLRCSPRSGDLSVYWYQQSLDQGLQFLIQYYNGEERAKGNILERFSAQQFPDLHSELNLSSLELGDSALYFCASSGGPGGRTDTQYFGPGTRLTVL.

This clone has only a few counts. The V and J genes are TRBV18 and TRBJ1-2; D is uncertain. The CDR3 consists of 15 residues. Trimming took off 0 bases at V and 8 bases at J, with 16 bases between the two ends. In germline, CDR1 is KGHSH, CDR2 LQKENI. The CDR3 loop reads CASSPPERVRSGYTF. The CDR3 nucleotides are TGTGCCAGCTCACCACCGGAAAGGGTTCGTTCCGGCTACACCTTC. Drawing the rest from reference TRBV18 and TRBJ1-2, the complete variable domain is NAGVMQNPRHLVRRRGQEARLRCSPMKGHSHVYWYRQLPEEGLKFMVYLQKENIIDESGMPKERFSAEFPKEGPSILRIQQVVRGDSAAYFCASSPPERVRSGYTFGSGTRLTVV.